The next 5 T cell receptor beta chains were all read from a single sample in a study of T cell changes during pregnancy in multiple sclerosis. Assay used: immunoSEQ multiplex PCR; TCRdb lists only in-frame clones, some missing. The repertoire holds some 29,000 clones, 90% to 95% seen once, with around 3.9% in the top ten. The sequencing here drew on CD8+ T cells from peripheral blood mononuclear cells, taken in the second trimester of pregnancy. The origin of the receptors is a female donor in good health, enrolled as a control in a pregnancy study.

The rearrangement joins TRBV7-8 to TRBJ2-7; D is perhaps TRBD1 (6 bases). V lost 5 bases to trimming and J lost 0 bases, with 17 bases between them. The CDR3 consists of 16 residues. Looked up from germline, CDR1 is SGHVS and CDR2 is FQNEAQ. CDR3 coding DNA: TGTGCCAGCAGCCTACAGGTCGGGACATTCTCCTACGAGCAGTACTTC. Protein product: CASSLQVGTFSYEQYF.

The V and J genes are TRBV7-9 and TRBJ2-7; D is ambiguous. Trimming stripped 0 bases from V and 3 bases from J, with 6 bases between. CDR1 is SEHNR and CDR2 is FQNEAQ in the germline V gene (reference sequence). This CDR3 is 13 amino acids long. The CDR3 DNA follows: TGTGCCAGCAGCTTAGCTCCCTTCTACGAGCAGTACTTC. Its translation is CASSLAPFYEQYF.

The V and J genes are TRBV27 and TRBJ1-2; the match to TRBD1 covers 8 bases. Trimming took 0 bases from V and 3 from J; bases not matched to a gene: 6. The CDR3 loop spans 16 amino acids. CDR1 and CDR2 (germline): MNHEY, SMNVEV (reference sequence). CDR3 protein: CASSLSPGQAHYGYTF. Here the CDR3 DNA reads TGTGCCAGCAGTTTATCCCCGGGACAGGCGCACTATGGCTACACCTTC.

Of note for this clone: A read error may produce the germline difference seen at one junction end. The J gene is TRBJ1-5, the V gene TRBV7-2; unclear D gene. Germline V lookup: CDR1 SGHTA, CDR2 FQGNSA. The CDR3 is made up of 13 amino acids. The CDR3 here is CASSLEDLNEAIF. Here the CDR3 DNA reads TGTGCCAGCAGCTTAGAAGACCTGAACGAGGCCATTTTT.

The chain couples TRBV4-3 to TRBJ2-1, with TRBD2 matching 8 bases. The trim removed 5 bases at V and 1 base at J, leaving 7 bases unmatched. CDR3 size: 16 residues. CDR1 and CDR2 from the germline V gene are LGHNA and YSLEER. The DNA for the CDR3 is TGCGCCAGCAGCGAAGTACTAGCGGAATCCTACAATGAGCAGTTCTTC. Its protein is CASSEVLAESYNEQFF.